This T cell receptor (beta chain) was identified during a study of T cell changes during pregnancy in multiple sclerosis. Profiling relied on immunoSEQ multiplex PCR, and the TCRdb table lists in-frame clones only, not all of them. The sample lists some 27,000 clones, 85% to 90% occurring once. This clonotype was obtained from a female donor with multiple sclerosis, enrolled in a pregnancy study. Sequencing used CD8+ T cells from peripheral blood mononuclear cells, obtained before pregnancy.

In nucleotides, the CDR3 is TGTGCCAGCAGCGACCAAGACGGAGATGGCTACACCTTC. Translation gives CASSDQDGDGYTF. J is TRBJ1-2 and V is TRBV6-6; D is ambiguous. V was clipped by 6 bases and J by 6 bases, with 14 bases between them. The CDR3 has 13 amino acids. CDR1 and CDR2 from the germline V gene are MNHNY and SVGAGI (reference sequence).